The present TCR beta chain was sequenced within a study of post-analysis software for immune sequencing data. General study findings and limits: Multiple sclerosis patients had significantly lower normalized Chao1 diversity than controls. F-measure co-clustering was strong for batch-matched samples. Among roughly 5 TRBV segments more frequent in patients than controls were TRBV5-6, TRBV5-1 and TRBV20-1.

Tagging with unique molecular identifiers was a feature of the TCR beta cDNA libraries. TCRdb re-analysed the PCR reads in MiXCR, keeping a single row per CDR3 protein. The sample shows about half a million distinct CDR3 sequences, roughly 45% of them seen only once. V dropped 5 bases and J dropped 4 bases, with 14 bases sitting between them. Germline lookup yields CDR1 LNHDA and CDR2 SQIVND (reference sequence). This CDR3 is built from 14 residues. A word on this clonotype: Antigen: not known.

The V call is TRBV19, the J call TRBJ1-2; no definite D call. This clonotype was obtained from a girl between 10 and 17 years old with multiple sclerosis. Sequenced: blood. In DNA, the CDR3 is TGTGCCAGTAGTGAGAGGGCCTCGCGCTATGGCTACACCTTC. It translates to CASSERASRYGYTF.